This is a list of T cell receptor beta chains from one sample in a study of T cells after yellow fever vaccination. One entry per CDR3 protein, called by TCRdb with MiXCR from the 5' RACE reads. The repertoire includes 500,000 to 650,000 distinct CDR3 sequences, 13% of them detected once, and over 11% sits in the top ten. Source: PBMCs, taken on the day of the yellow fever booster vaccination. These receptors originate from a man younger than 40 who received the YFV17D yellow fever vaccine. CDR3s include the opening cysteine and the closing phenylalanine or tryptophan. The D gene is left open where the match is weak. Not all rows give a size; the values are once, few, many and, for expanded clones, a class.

TGCGCCAGCAGCTTGGACAGGGGGAAAGAGACCCAGTACTTC CASSLDRGKETQYF TRBD1 TRBV5-1 NA TRBJ2-5
TGTGCCAGCAGCCTCGTTTCCTCGGCTGAAGCTTTATTT CASSLVSSAEALF NA TRBV3-1 NA TRBJ1-1
TGTGCCAGCAGCCCCTACTTTAATCAGCCCCAGCATTTT CASSPYFNQPQHF NA TRBV6-2/TRBV6-3 NA TRBJ1-5
TGTGCCAGCATCGCGGACAGGGAAGATGGCTACACCTTC CASIADREDGYTF TRBD1 TRBV28 NA TRBJ1-2
TGTGCCAGCAGCCCCCCGGGTTTGCGTGATACGCAGTATTTT CASSPPGLRDTQYF NA TRBV7-2 few TRBJ2-3
TGTGCCAGCGCCTCCCCGGGACAGGGCGACACAGATACGCAGTATTTT CASASPGQGDTDTQYF TRBD1 TRBV28 NA TRBJ2-3
TGTGCCACCACGAAACAGTCCTTCCCCGGGGAGCTGTTTTTT CATTKQSFPGELFF NA TRBV12-3/TRBV12-4 few TRBJ2-2
TGTGCCAGCAGCTTCCGGACAGGACCTAATTCACCCCTCCACTTT CASSFRTGPNSPLHF TRBD1 TRBV3-1 few TRBJ1-6
TGTGCCAGCGTCCATGAGGGCGGGAGTGAGCAGTTCTTC CASVHEGGSEQFF TRBD2 TRBV27 NA TRBJ2-1
TGCGCCAGCAGCAAAACGACGGGCCAAGAGACCCAGTACTTC CASSKTTGQETQYF NA TRBV5-1 many TRBJ2-5